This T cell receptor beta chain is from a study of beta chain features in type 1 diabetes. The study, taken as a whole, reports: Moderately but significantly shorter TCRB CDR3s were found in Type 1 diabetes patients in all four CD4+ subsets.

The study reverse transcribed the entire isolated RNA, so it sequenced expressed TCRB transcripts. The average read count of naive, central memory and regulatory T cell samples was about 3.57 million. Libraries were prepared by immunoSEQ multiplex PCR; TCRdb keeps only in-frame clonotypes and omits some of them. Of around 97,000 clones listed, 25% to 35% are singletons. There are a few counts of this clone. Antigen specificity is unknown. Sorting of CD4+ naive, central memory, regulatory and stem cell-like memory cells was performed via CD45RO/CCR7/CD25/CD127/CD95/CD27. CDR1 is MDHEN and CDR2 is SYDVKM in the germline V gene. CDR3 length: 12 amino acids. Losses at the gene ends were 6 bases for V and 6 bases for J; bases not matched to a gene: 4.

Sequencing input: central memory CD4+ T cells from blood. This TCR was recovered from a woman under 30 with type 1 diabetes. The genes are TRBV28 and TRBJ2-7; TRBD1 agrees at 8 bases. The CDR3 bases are TGTGCCAGCAGACCTACAGGGGGCGAGCAGTACTTC. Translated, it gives CASRPTGGEQYF.